This TCR beta chain is drawn from a study of response to subunit inactivated influenza vaccine. This clonotype was detected only a few times. As yet, its antigen is unknown. V lost 3 bases and J lost 8; bases outside the gene matches: 10. Germline V gives CDR1 KGHSH, CDR2 LQKENI. This CDR3 has 15 residues. Study conclusions and caveats: A suggestion made by the authors is that each seasonal influenza vaccination recruits few new T cells.

TCRdb reprocessed the RT-PCR reads via MiXCR and lists one record per CDR3 protein. The profile shows about 300,000 distinct CDR3 sequences, roughly 22% of them singletons. The TCR originated in a man aged 45 to 75 who received an inactivated influenza vaccine. This specimen consisted of PBMCs from blood, obtained approximately 22 months after vaccination. The chain links TRBV18 to TRBJ1-2, with 9 bases fitting TRBD1. The DNA of the CDR3 is TGTGCCAGCTCACCTCGACAGGGGGATCCGTCGGGCTACACCTTC. Protein product: CASSPRQGDPSGYTF.